This T cell receptor (beta chain) is from a study of OX40 agonist ivuxolimab in advanced cancers. Study-wide context: Patients were treated with ivuxolimab, an agonistic anti-OX40 (CD134) antibody. Among those enrolled, mean age was around 60 years (range roughly 20 to 85) and 70% to 85% were male.

The CDR3 totals 15 residues. Germline V gene sequence: CDR1 SGHNT, CDR2 YYREEE (reference sequence). To note about this clone: A read error may produce the germline difference seen at one junction end.

The repertoire was sequenced with immunoSEQ multiplex PCR; TCRdb's copy has only in-frame clones and lacks some. The sample records more than 65,000 clones, approximately 90% being singletons. The clonotype comes from an adult with an advanced solid tumor such as melanoma, head and neck, liver or kidney cancer. This sequence joins TRBV5-4 and TRBJ1-3; D gene ambiguous. The source material was CD4+ or CD8+ T cells sorted from blood, sampled in a trial of the OX40 agonist ivuxolimab. The CDR3 DNA reads as TGTGCCGGCAGCCTTTCCGGAGGAAGCGGAAACACCATATATTTT. It codes for CAGSLSGGSGNTIYF. Variable domain in full (rest from reference TRBV5-4 and TRBJ1-3): ETGVTQSPTHLIKTRGQQVTLRCSSQSGHNTVSWYQQALGQGPQFIFQYYREEENGRGNFPPRFSGLQFPNYSSELNVNALELDDSALYLCAGSLSGGSGNTIYFGEGSWLTVV.